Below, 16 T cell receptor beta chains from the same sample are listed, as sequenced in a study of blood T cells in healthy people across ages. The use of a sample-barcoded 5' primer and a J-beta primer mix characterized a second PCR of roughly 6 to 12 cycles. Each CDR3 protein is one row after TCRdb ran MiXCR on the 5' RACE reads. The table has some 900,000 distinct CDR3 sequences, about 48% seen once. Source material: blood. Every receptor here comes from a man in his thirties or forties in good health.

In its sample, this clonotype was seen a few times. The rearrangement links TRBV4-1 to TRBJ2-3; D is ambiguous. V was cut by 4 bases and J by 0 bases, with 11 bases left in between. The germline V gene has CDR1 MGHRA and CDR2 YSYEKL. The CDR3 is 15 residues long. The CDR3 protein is CASSRMGGSTDTQYF. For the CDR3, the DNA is TGCGCCAGCAGCCGAATGGGCGGTAGCACAGATACGCAGTATTTT.

CDR3 coding DNA: TGCGCCAGCCTCTCGGCGGGGGGGCAGGACAATGAGCAGTTCTTC. The encoded protein is CASLSAGGQDNEQFF. This sequence joins TRBV5-1 and TRBJ2-1; 9 nucleotides align to TRBD2. The CDR3 totals 15 residues. V lost 7 bases, J lost 5 bases, and 10 bases stayed unmatched. From germline, CDR1 is SGHRS and CDR2 YFSETQ.

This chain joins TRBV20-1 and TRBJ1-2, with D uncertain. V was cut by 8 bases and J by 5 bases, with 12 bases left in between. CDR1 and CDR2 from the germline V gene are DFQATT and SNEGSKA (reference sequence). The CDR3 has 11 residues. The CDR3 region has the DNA TGCAGTTCTACAAACCGGTATGGCTACACCTTC. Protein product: CSSTNRYGYTF.

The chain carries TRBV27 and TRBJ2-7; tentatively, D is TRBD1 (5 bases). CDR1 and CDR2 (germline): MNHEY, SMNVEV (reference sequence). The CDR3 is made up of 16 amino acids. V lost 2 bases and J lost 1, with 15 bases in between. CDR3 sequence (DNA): TGTGCCAGCAGTTTAGGGGCGGTGGTAGGGTCCTACGAGCAGTACTTC. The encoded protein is CASSLGAVVGSYEQYF.

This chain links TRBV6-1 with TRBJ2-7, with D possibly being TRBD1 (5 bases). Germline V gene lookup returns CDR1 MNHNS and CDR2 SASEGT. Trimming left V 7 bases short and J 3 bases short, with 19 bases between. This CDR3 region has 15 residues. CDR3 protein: CASNLYGQGLYEQYF. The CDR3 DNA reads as TGTGCCAGCAATCTTTATGGGCAGGGCCTCTACGAGCAGTACTTC.

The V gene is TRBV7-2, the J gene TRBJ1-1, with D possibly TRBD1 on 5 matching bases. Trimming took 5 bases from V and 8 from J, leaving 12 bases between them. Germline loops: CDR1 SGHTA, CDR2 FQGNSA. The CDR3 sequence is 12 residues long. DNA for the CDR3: TGTGCCAGCAGCCCGGGACTCTGGGAAGCTTTCTTT. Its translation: CASSPGLWEAFF.

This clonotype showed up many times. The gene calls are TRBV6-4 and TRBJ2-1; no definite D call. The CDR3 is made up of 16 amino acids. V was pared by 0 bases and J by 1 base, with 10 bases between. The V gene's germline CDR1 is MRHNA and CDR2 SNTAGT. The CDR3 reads CASSDSSRYSYNEQFF. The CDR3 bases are TGTGCCAGCAGTGACTCTTCCCGCTATTCCTACAATGAGCAGTTCTTC.

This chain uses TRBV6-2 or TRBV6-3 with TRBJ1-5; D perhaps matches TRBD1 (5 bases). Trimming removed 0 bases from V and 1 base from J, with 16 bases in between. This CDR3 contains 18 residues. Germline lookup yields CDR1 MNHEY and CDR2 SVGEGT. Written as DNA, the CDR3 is TGTGCCAGCAGTTACTCAACCAGGGTCAGTACGAGCAATCAGCCCCAGCATTTT. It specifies CASSYSTRVSTSNQPQHF.

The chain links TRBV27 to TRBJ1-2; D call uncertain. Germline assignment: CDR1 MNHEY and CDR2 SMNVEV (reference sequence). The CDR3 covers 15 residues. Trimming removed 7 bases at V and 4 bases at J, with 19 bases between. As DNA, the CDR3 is TGTGCCAGCAAGGTTCAGGCCGGGGTGGCCTATGGCTACACCTTC. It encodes CASKVQAGVAYGYTF.

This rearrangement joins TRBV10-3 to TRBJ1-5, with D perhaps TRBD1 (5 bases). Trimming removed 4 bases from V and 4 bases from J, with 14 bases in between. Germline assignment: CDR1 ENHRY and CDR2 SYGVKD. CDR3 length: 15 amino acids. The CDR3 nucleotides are TGTGCCATCAGTGCTATGGACACAGTAAATCAGCCCCAGCATTTT. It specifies CAISAMDTVNQPQHF.

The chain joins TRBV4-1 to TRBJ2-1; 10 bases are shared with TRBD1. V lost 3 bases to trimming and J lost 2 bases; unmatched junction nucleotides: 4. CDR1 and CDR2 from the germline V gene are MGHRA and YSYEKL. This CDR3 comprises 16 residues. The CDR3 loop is CASSHNGQGAYNEQFF. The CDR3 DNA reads TGCGCCAGCAGCCACAACGGACAGGGGGCCTACAATGAGCAGTTCTTC.

This CDR3 reads CASSYRRRGLRNEQFF. Written as DNA, the CDR3 is TGTGCCAGCAGTTACCGAAGACGGGGACTCCGCAATGAGCAGTTCTTC. The chain carries TRBV6-2 or TRBV6-3 and TRBJ2-1, with D maybe TRBD2 (6 bases). V was cut by 2 bases and J by 6 bases, with 17 bases left in between. CDR1 MNHEY and CDR2 SVGEGT come from the germline V gene. This CDR3 is built from 16 residues.

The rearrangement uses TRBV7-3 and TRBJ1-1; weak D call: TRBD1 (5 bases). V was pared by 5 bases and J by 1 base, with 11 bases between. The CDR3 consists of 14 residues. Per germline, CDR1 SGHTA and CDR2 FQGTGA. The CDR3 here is CASSHSGPNTEAFF. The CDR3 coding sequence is TGTGCCAGCAGCCACTCGGGACCGAACACTGAAGCTTTCTTT.

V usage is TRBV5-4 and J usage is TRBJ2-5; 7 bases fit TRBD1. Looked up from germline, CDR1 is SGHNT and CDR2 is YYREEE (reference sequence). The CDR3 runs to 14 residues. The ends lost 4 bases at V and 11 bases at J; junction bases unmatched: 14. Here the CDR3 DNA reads TGTGCCAGCAGCATTGGCCAGGGGGAAAATGAGCAGTACTTC. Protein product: CASSIGQGENEQYF.

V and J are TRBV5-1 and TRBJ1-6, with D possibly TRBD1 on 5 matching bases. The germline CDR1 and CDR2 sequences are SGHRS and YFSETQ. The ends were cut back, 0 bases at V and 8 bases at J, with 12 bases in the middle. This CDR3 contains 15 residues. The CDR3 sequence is CASSLARQGDSPLHF. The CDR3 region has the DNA TGCGCCAGCAGCTTGGCTCGGCAGGGCGATTCACCCCTCCACTTT. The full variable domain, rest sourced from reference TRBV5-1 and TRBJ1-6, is KAGVTQTPRYLIKTRGQQVTLSCSPISGHRSVSWYQQTPGQGLQFLFEYFSETQRNKGNFPGRFSGRQFSNSRSEMNVSTLELGDSALYLCASSLARQGDSPLHFGNGTRLTVT.

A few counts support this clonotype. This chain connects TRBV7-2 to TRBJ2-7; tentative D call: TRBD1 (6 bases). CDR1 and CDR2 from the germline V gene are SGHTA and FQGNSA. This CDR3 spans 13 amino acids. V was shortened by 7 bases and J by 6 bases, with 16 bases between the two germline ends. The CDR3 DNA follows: TGTGCCAGCATCCGAGACCCCAGGGGCGAGCAGTACTTC. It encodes CASIRDPRGEQYF.